This T cell receptor beta chain was recovered during a study of blood T cell repertoires in COVID-19. Study details: Spain, Italy and the United States supplied samples that represented acute and convalescent COVID-19. PBMCs, B-cell-depleted T cells, or T cells were the source of the cDNA or gDNA that made up the material.

Original processing notes: Quantification of nucleated cells was approximated via reference gene primer amplification. The repertoire was sequenced with immunoSEQ multiplex PCR; TCRdb's copy has only in-frame clones and lacks some. V, J and clone size were drawn from that table, and D and trimming were deduced from the DNA. The sample holds roughly 190,000 clones, 80% to 90% seen once. Sequencing was carried out using peripheral blood. This receptor was identified in a man aged 18 to 30 with active or convalescent COVID-19.

In DNA form, the CDR3 reads TGTGCCAGCAGTTACGGGGAGTCCTCCTACGAGCAGTACTTC. Its protein is CASSYGESSYEQYF. The genes are TRBV6-5 and TRBJ2-7; possible D gene TRBD2, 5 bases. CDR1 is MNHEY, CDR2 SVGAGI, per germline. Trimming took 2 bases from V and 0 from J, leaving 8 bases between them. This CDR3 comprises 14 residues.